These 24 T cell receptor beta chains were all obtained from the same sample, sequenced in a study of CD8 T cells in ankylosing spondylitis. The study's findings and limits: There was a TCR beta motif, made of several highly homologous variants, that appeared characteristic of ankylosing spondylitis blood.

No antigen has been assigned to these receptors. Using its own MiXCR run on the 5' RACE reads, TCRdb lists one record per CDR3 protein. The sample records tens of thousands of distinct CDR3 sequences, about 9% being singletons. Material: blood, either unsorted or a sorted T cell fraction (not recorded which). Receptors were obtained from a male donor with ankylosing spondylitis.

Many counts were recorded for this clonotype. The chain employs TRBV13 and TRBJ2-7, with 15 bases identical to TRBD2. V was clipped by 5 bases and J by 5 bases; unmatched bases: 7. The CDR3 is 16 residues long. Germline CDR1 is PRHDT and CDR2 is FYEKMQ (reference sequence). CDR3 residues: CASSQFGTSGRNEQYV. Here the CDR3 DNA reads TGTGCCAGCAGCCAATTTGGGACTAGCGGGAGGAACGAGCAGTACGTC.

This clonotype was recorded a few times. The chain is built from TRBV5-6 and TRBJ2-1; TRBD1 aligns across 8 bases. The CDR3 is 16 residues long. From germline, CDR1 is SGHDT and CDR2 YYEEEE. With V trimmed by 3 bases and J by 4 bases, 9 bases remained unmatched. CDR3: CASSWVGTGLYNEQFF. In nucleotides, the CDR3 is TGTGCCAGCAGCTGGGTCGGGACAGGATTATACAATGAGCAGTTCTTC.

V usage is TRBV20-1 and J usage is TRBJ2-1; D is possibly TRBD1 (7 bases). V was shortened by 0 bases and J by 9 bases, with 18 bases between the two germline ends. Germline CDR1 is DFQATT and CDR2 is SNEGSKA (reference sequence). This CDR3 is built from 15 residues. Here the CDR3 reads CSARDGRGDGGEQFF. For the CDR3, the DNA is TGCAGTGCTAGAGACGGCAGGGGGGACGGAGGTGAGCAGTTCTTC.

This clonotype was observed many times. CDR3 DNA: TGTGCCAGCAGCGTATCAGGGGACTGGGCCACTGAAGCTTTCTTT. It codes for CASSVSGDWATEAFF. The V gene is TRBV9, the J gene TRBJ1-1, with TRBD1 as a possible D gene (6 bases). This CDR3 is built from 15 residues. The germline V gene has CDR1 SGDLS and CDR2 YYNGEE. V lost 1 base and J lost 4, with 14 bases in between.

This clonotype was detected many times. This chain joins TRBV24-1 and TRBJ2-2; possibly TRBD1 or TRBD2 for D (6 bases each). Germline lookup yields CDR1 KGHDR and CDR2 SFDVKD. The CDR3 has 19 amino acids. Trimming removed 0 bases from V and 6 bases from J, with 22 bases in between. The DNA of the CDR3 is TGTGCCACCAGTGATTTGCGGGGGCGCGGTGGGCGAACACCCGGGGAGCTGTTTTTT. Its protein is CATSDLRGRGGRTPGELFF.

V usage is TRBV10-2 and J usage is TRBJ1-1; D unclear. Trimming took 3 bases from V and 0 from J, leaving 5 bases between them. The CDR3 consists of 13 residues. CDR1 WSHSY and CDR2 SAAADI come from the germline V gene. CDR3 in amino acids: CASSESMNTEAFF. CDR3 DNA: TGCGCCAGCAGTGAATCCATGAACACTGAAGCTTTCTTT.

This clonotype occurred a few times. The rearrangement joins TRBV2 to TRBJ2-7, with D perhaps TRBD1 (6 bases). The V end lost 9 bases, the J end lost 3 bases, and 21 bases lay between the germline ends. There are 15 residues in the CDR3. Germline V CDR1 and CDR2: SNHLY, FYNNEI. The CDR3 region is CASSQIGTPYYEQYF. Here the CDR3 DNA reads TGTGCCAGTAGTCAAATAGGGACACCGTACTACGAGCAGTACTTC.

This clonotype was seen a handful of times. The gene calls are TRBV5-5 and TRBJ2-5, with a tentative D call TRBD1 (5 bases). V lost 0 bases to trimming and J lost 1 base, with 16 bases between them. The CDR3 totals 17 residues. The germline V gene encodes CDR1 SGHKS and CDR2 YYEKEE (reference sequence). CDR3 DNA sequence: TGTGCCAGCAGCTTGGGGCCTCCACAGGAAACCCAAGAGACCCAGTACTTC. It codes for CASSLGPPQETQETQYF.

Only a few counts were recorded for this clonotype. The chain uses TRBV27 and TRBJ2-1; TRBD2 might be the D (6 bases). The germline V gene encodes CDR1 MNHEY and CDR2 SMNVEV (reference sequence). Trimming took 9 bases from V and 16 from J, leaving 28 bases between them. The CDR3 length is 14 residues. This CDR3 is CASKGGVEGVDYFF. For the CDR3, the DNA is TGTGCCAGTAAGGGCGGGGTGGAGGGAGTAGACTATTTCTTC.

This clonotype came up a few times. The chain is built from TRBV3-1 and TRBJ2-7; 12 bases agree with TRBD1. This CDR3 spans 15 amino acids. In germline, CDR1 is LGHDT, CDR2 YNNKEL (reference sequence). J was trimmed by 6 bases and V by 4 bases; bases with no gene match: 7. CDR3 loop: CASSLSGTGGSEQYF. The DNA for the CDR3 is TGTGCCAGCAGCCTATCCGGGACAGGGGGCAGCGAGCAGTACTTC.

This rearrangement joins TRBV5-6 to TRBJ1-1; D gene uncertain. CDR3 length equals 15 residues. Germline CDR1 and CDR2: SGHDT and YYEEEE. The V and J ends lost 1 base and 0 bases respectively, with 10 bases between them. This CDR3 reads CASSLNAVMNTEAFF. As DNA, the CDR3 is TGTGCCAGCAGCTTGAATGCGGTGATGAACACTGAAGCTTTCTTT.

This clonotype was seen more than once but under ten times. The chain combines TRBV3-1 with TRBJ2-1; TRBD1 or TRBD2 may be the D gene (5 bases each). This CDR3 region has 13 residues. Trimming left V 6 bases short and J 9 bases short, with 15 bases between. Germline assignment: CDR1 LGHDT and CDR2 YNNKEL (reference sequence). The CDR3 region is CASRAEGRPEQFF. The CDR3 region has the DNA TGTGCCAGCAGGGCTGAGGGGCGCCCTGAGCAGTTCTTC.

This clonotype was seen ten or more times. The chain recombines TRBV11-2 with TRBJ2-6, with D hard to call. The V end was cut by 6 bases, the J end by 1 base, with 10 bases between. CDR3 length: 15 amino acids. Germline V gene sequence: CDR1 SGHAT, CDR2 FQNNGV. The CDR3 is CASSLTLSGANVLTF. As DNA, the CDR3 is TGTGCCAGCAGTCTGACTCTTTCTGGGGCCAACGTCCTGACTTTC.

This clonotype was recorded a few times. The chain carries TRBV12-3 or TRBV12-4 and TRBJ1-2, with D possibly TRBD1 on 6 matching bases. Trimming cost V 4 bases and J 2 bases, with 11 bases left between them. This CDR3 has 14 amino acids. In nucleotides, the CDR3 is TGTGCCAGCAGTTCGACAGGCATGAACTATGGCTACACCTTC. Its translation: CASSSTGMNYGYTF.

The table lists this clonotype with a few counts. The chain carries TRBV29-1 and TRBJ2-7; D possibly matches TRBD1 or TRBD2 (5 bases each). This CDR3 contains 12 residues. Per the germline V gene, CDR1 is SQVTM and CDR2 is ANQGSEA. V was trimmed by 6 bases and J by 5 bases, leaving 14 bases between them. Here the CDR3 DNA reads TGCAGCGTCGCCGGGACCGGGGACGAGCAGTACTTC. This sequence encodes CSVAGTGDEQYF.

The chain employs TRBV27 and TRBJ2-7; D is possibly TRBD2 (5 bases). Germline CDR1 and CDR2: MNHEY and SMNVEV (reference sequence). Trimming cost V 3 bases and J 0 bases, with 9 bases left between them. The CDR3 has 14 residues. The chain's CDR3 is CASSLGLASYEQYF. CDR3 nucleotides: TGTGCCAGCAGTTTGGGTCTAGCCTCCTACGAGCAGTACTTC.

This clonotype was seen more than once but under ten times. The rearrangement links TRBV27 to TRBJ2-1; D gene uncertain. Trimming took 7 bases from V and 2 from J, leaving 12 bases between them. The CDR3 is 14 amino acids. Germline values: CDR1 MNHEY, CDR2 SMNVEV (reference sequence). CDR3 DNA: TGTGCCAGCACCCCTCACGGGCCCTACAATGAGCAGTTCTTC. Its translation: CASTPHGPYNEQFF.

This clonotype is categorized as medium-sized. The chain uses TRBV29-1 and TRBJ2-1, with D uncertain. CDR3 length equals 14 residues. CDR1 and CDR2 (germline): SQVTM, ANQGSEA. With 1 base removed from V and 1 base from J, the gap between germline ends came to 8 bases. Here the CDR3 reads CSVEGQISYNEQFF. CDR3 sequence (DNA): TGCAGCGTTGAAGGTCAGATATCCTACAATGAGCAGTTCTTC.

This clonotype was counted at least ten times. The V gene is TRBV25-1, the J gene TRBJ2-5; 7 bases fit TRBD2. V shed 2 bases and J 2 bases; nucleotides not matched to a gene: 17. Germline V gives CDR1 MGHDK, CDR2 SYGVNS. The CDR3 totals 19 residues. CDR3 sequence reads: CASSEGPATREGIQETQYF. The CDR3 nucleotides read TGTGCCAGCAGTGAAGGCCCCGCGACAAGGGAGGGGATACAAGAGACCCAGTACTTC.

This chain uses TRBV25-1 with TRBJ2-5; D is perhaps TRBD1 (6 bases). V was cut by 5 bases and J by 0 bases, with 7 bases left in between. The length of the CDR3 is 13 residues. Germline V gene data show CDR1 as MGHDK and CDR2 as SYGVNS. CDR3 loop: CASSRQDQETQYF. The CDR3 coding sequence is TGTGCCAGCAGTCGACAGGACCAAGAGACCCAGTACTTC.

The rearrangement links TRBV10-2 to TRBJ2-1; D might be TRBD2 (5 bases). The CDR3 contains 14 residues. V was clipped by 3 bases and J by 4 bases, with 10 bases between them. CDR1 WSHSY and CDR2 SAAADI come from the germline V gene. The CDR3 is CASSDLAPYNEQFF. DNA of the CDR3: TGCGCCAGCAGTGATCTAGCCCCATACAATGAGCAGTTCTTC.

This clonotype was recorded a few times. The chain couples TRBV20-1 to TRBJ1-1, with 8 bases matching TRBD1. Germline V gene sequence: CDR1 DFQATT, CDR2 SNEGSKA (reference sequence). V trimming: 3 bases; J trimming: 5 bases; junction bases outside the gene matches: 8. CDR3 length: 14 residues. The CDR3 nucleotides read TGCAGTGCTAGCGGGGTCCGACAGGGGACTGAAGCTTTCTTT. Translating it yields CSASGVRQGTEAFF.

The chain has TRBV20-1 and TRBJ1-2; perhaps TRBD1 as D (5 bases). CDR1 is DFQATT, CDR2 SNEGSKA, per germline (reference sequence). V lost 0 bases to trimming and J lost 4 bases, with 12 bases between them. This CDR3 region has 14 residues. DNA for the CDR3: TGCAGTGCTAGAGATCCCGACAGTATCTATGGCTACACCTTC. It translates to CSARDPDSIYGYTF.

The chain carries TRBV10-3 and TRBJ2-5, with TRBD1 matching 9 bases. CDR1 and CDR2 from the germline V gene are ENHRY and SYGVKD. This CDR3 region has 16 residues. After removal of 1 base from V and 3 bases from J, the junction contained 6 bases not matched to a gene. CDR3 residues: CAISEFGDRDEETQYF. The CDR3 DNA follows: TGTGCCATCAGTGAGTTCGGGGACAGGGATGAAGAGACCCAGTACTTC.